A selection of T cell receptor beta chains follows, all from one sample in a study of blood T cells in healthy people across ages. TCRdb processed the 5' RACE reads anew with MiXCR; each CDR3 protein has one entry. The repertoire includes under 800,000 distinct CDR3 sequences, around 21% of them detected once, and approximately 3.7% sits in the top ten. The sequenced sample was blood. The source is a man between 65 and 80 years old in good health. The conserved cysteine and the conserved F or W are not part of the CDR3 here. D genes are given only for firm matches.

d_gene,v_gene,len,CDR3aa
.,TRBV12-3/TRBV12-4,11,ASSIQVGNTIY
TRBD2,TRBV6-1,16,ASSPTRASGSLTGELF
TRBD2,TRBV12-3/TRBV12-4,12,ASSASGEGETQY
.,TRBV6-6,12,ASSYSQGNEKLF
TRBD1,TRBV6-1,16,TSRKPGQVHLAKNIQY
TRBD1,TRBV14,18,ASSQGYYGQGPLRSEKLF
TRBD2,TRBV28,13,ASRLGGLAGSEQF
.,TRBV11-2,13,ASSFGQGDSDTQY
.,TRBV25-1,12,ASSGGGGTYEQY
.,TRBV29-1,13,SVQGVGNGGYEQY
.,TRBV25-1,13,ASSVRQVSYNEQF
TRBD1,TRBV6-1,14,ASSEAAGQGSNEQF
.,TRBV5-1,13,ASSLSGGFYNEQF
.,TRBV3-1,13,ASSQVWDAFNEQF
TRBD2,TRBV4-2,17,ASSTREGLAGGLTYEQY
.,TRBV7-2,13,ASSLVREPGGEQF
.,TRBV9,14,ASSVEALASTYEQY
.,TRBV10-3,13,AISESNRQVREQY
.,TRBV6-5,13,ASSYGAGPQETQY
TRBD2,TRBV9,12,ASSVGLADNEQF
TRBD1,TRBV5-1,15,ASSQEDRGTATDTQY
.,TRBV5-1,12,ASREPSDTGELF
TRBD1,TRBV12-3/TRBV12-4,14,ASSLGTGTGADTQY
.,TRBV25-1,12,ASSDFTGTDTQY
TRBD1,TRBV2,13,ASSSNRGANTEAF
TRBD2,TRBV20-1,15,SAPPAMRGSSYNEQF
.,TRBV14,12,ASSQVGVSGELF
TRBD1,TRBV29-1,11,SVEGGQEARAF
TRBD2,TRBV5-6,14,ASSLITSGRSETQY
TRBD2,TRBV11-1,18,ASSLRPARLAGSSYNEQF
.,TRBV7-2,11,ASSPTGSETQY
.,TRBV5-1,10,ASSYTSTEQF
.,TRBV6-1,11,ASSEAPSYEQY
TRBD1,TRBV13,12,ATTKTGGSYEQY
.,TRBV11-2,11,ASSLDIGGELF
.,TRBV28,9,ASSLRGRQY
.,TRBV29-1,13,SVAPYGGMNTEAF
TRBD2,TRBV20-1,14,SARVAGVPNTGELF
.,TRBV20-1,9,SASKGHEQF
TRBD2,TRBV6-5,11,ASNTPGGNEQF
.,TRBV7-2,12,ASSQPPRTDTQY